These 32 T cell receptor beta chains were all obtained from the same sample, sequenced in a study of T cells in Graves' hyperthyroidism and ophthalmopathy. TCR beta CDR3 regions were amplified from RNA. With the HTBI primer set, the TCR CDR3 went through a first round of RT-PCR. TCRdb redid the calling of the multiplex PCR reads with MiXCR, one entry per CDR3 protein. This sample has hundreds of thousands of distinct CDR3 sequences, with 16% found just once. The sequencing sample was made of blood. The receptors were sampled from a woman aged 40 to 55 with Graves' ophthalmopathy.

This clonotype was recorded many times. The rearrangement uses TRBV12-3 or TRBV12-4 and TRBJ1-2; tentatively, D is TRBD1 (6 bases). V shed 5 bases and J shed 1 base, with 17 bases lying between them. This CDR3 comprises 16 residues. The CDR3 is CASSPRGRASNYGYTF. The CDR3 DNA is TGTGCCAGCAGTCCCAGGGGCAGGGCGAGTAACTATGGCTACACCTTC.

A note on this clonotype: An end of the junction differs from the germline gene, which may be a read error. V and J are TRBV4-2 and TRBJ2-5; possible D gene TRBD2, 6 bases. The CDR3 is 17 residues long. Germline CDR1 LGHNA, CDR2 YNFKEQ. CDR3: CTSSQGRLGGDEETQYF. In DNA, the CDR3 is TGTACCAGCAGCCAAGGTCGTTTGGGGGGAGATGAAGAGACCCAGTACTTC.

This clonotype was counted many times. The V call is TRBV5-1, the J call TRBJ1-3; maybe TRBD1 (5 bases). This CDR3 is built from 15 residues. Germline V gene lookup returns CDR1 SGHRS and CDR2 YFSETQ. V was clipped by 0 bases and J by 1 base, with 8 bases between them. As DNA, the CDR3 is TGCGCCAGCAGCTTGGCGGCAGGGTCTGGAAACACCATATATTTT. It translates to CASSLAAGSGNTIYF.

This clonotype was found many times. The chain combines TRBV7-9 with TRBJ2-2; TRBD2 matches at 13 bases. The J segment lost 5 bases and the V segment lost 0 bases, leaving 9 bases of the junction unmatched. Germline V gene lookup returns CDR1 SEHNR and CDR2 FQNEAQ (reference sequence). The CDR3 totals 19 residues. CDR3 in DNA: TGTGCCAGCAGCTTAGCGATGGAGACTAGCGGGAGGAGAACCGGGGAGCTGTTTTTT. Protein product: CASSLAMETSGRRTGELFF.

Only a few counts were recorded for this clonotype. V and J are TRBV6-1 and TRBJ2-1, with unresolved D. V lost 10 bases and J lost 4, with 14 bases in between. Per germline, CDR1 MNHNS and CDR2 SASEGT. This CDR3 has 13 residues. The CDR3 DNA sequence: TGTGCCACCGCGATCGCCTATTACAATGAGCAGTTCTTC. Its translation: CATAIAYYNEQFF.

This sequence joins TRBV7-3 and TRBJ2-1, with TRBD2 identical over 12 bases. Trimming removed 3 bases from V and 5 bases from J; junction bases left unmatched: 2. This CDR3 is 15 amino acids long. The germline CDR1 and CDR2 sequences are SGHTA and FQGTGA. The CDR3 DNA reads TGTGCCAGCAGCTTCCGACTAGCGGGGGACAATGAGCAGTTCTTC. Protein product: CASSFRLAGDNEQFF.

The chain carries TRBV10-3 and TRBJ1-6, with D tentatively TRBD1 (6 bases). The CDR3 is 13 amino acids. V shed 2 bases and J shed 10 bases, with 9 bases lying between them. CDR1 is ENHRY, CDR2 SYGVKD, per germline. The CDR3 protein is CAISEGQSSPLHF. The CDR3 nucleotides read TGTGCCATCAGTGAGGGACAGTCCTCACCCCTCCACTTT.

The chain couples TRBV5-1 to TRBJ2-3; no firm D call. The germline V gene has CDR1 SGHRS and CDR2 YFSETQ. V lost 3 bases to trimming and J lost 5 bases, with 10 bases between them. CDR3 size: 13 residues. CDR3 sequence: CASSWGTEDTQYF. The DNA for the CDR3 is TGCGCCAGCAGCTGGGGAACCGAAGATACGCAGTATTTT.

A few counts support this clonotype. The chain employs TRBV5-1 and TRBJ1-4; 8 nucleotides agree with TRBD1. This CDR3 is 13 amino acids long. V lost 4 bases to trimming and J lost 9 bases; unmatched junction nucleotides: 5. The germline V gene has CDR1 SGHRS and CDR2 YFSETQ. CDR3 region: CASSPGQGQKLFF. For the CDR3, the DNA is TGCGCCAGCAGCCCAGGACAGGGTCAAAAACTGTTTTTT.

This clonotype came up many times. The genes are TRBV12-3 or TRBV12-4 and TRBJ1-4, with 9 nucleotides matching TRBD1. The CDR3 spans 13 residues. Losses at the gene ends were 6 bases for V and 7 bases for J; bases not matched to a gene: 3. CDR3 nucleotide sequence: TGTGCCAGCAGGGGACAGGGTGGTGAAAAACTGTTTTTT. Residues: CASRGQGGEKLFF.

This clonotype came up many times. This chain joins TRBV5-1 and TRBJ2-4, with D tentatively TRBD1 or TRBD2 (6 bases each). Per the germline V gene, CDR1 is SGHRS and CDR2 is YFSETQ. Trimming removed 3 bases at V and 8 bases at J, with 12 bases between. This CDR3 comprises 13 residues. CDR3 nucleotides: TGCGCCAGCAGCTGGACGAGGGGGGACATTCAGTACTTC. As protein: CASSWTRGDIQYF.

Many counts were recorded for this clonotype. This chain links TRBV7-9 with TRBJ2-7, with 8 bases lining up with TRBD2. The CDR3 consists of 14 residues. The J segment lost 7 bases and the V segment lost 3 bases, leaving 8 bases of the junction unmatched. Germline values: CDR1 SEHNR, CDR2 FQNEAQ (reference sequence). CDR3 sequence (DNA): TGTGCCAGCAGCTTCGGGACTAGTTCCGGGGAGCAGTACTTC. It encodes CASSFGTSSGEQYF. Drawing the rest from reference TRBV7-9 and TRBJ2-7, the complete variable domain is DTGVSQNPRHKITKRGQNVTFRCDPISEHNRLYWYRQTLGQGPEFLTYFQNEAQLEKSRLLSDRFSAERPKGSFSTLEIQRTEQGDSAMYLCASSFGTSSGEQYFGPGTRLTVT.

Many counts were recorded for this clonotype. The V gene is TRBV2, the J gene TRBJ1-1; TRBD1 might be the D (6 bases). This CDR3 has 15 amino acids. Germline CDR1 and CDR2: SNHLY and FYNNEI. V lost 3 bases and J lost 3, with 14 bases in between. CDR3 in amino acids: CASSELPGQDTEAFF. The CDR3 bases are TGTGCCAGCAGTGAGCTGCCGGGACAAGACACTGAAGCTTTCTTT. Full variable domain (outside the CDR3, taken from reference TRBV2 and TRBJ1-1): EPEVTQTPSHQVTQMGQEVILRCVPISNHLYFYWYRQILGQKVEFLVSFYNNEISEKSEIFDDQFSVERPDGSNFTLKIRSTKLEDSAMYFCASSELPGQDTEAFFGQGTRLTVV.

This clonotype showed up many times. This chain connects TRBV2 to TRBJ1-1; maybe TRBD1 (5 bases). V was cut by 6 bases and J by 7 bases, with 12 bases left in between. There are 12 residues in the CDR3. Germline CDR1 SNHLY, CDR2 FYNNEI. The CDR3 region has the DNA TGTGCCAGCAGGGGGGAGACAGATGAAGCTTTCTTT. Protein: CASRGETDEAFF.

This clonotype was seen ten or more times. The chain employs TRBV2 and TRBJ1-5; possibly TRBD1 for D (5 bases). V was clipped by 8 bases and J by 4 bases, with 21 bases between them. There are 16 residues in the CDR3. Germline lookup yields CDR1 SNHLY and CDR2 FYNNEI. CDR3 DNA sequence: TGTGCCAGCGAGGAGGTGGGACGAGCCGAAAATCAGCCCCAGCATTTT. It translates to CASEEVGRAENQPQHF.

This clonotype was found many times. CDR3 sequence (DNA): TGTGCCAGCCTCAGGGGATGGAGCACTGAAGCTTTCTTT. Residues: CASLRGWSTEAFF. This chain joins TRBV28 and TRBJ1-1; possible D gene TRBD1, 6 bases. Germline-derived CDR1 and CDR2 are MDHEN and SYDVKM. Trimming left V 8 bases short and J 4 bases short, with 14 bases between. The CDR3 length is 13 residues.

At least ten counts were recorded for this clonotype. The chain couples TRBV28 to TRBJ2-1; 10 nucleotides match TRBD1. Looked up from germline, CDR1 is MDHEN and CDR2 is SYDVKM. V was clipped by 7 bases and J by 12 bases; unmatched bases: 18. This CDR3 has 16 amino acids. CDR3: CASTLRGDRGFRRQFF. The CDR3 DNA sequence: TGTGCCAGCACCCTTAGGGGGGACAGGGGCTTCCGAAGGCAGTTCTTC.

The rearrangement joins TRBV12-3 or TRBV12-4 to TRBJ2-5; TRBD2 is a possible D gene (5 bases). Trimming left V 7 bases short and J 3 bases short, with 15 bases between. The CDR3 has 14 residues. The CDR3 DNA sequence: TGTGCCAGCACCTACGGAGGCCAAGAAGAGACCCAGTACTTC. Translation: CASTYGGQEETQYF.

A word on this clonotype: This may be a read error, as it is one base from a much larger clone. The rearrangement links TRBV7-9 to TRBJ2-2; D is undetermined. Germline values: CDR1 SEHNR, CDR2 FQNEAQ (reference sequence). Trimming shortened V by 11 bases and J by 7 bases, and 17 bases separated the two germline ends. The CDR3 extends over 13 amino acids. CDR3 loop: CAGCLDGDGELFF. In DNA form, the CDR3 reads TGTGCCGGCTGCTTGGACGGAGACGGGGAGCTGTTTTTT. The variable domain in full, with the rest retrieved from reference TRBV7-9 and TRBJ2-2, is DTGVSQNPRHKITKRGQNVTFRCDPISEHNRLYWYRQTLGQGPEFLTYFQNEAQLEKSRLLSDRFSAERPKGSFSTLEIQRTEQGDSAMYLCAGCLDGDGELFFGEGSRLTVL.

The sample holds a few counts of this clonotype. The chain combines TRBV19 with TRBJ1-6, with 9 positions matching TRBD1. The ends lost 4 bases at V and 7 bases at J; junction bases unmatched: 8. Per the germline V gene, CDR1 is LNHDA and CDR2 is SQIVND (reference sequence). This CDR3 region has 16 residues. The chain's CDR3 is CASSTAGQGRNSPLHF. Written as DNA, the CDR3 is TGTGCCAGTAGTACGGCGGGACAGGGCAGAAATTCACCCCTCCACTTT.

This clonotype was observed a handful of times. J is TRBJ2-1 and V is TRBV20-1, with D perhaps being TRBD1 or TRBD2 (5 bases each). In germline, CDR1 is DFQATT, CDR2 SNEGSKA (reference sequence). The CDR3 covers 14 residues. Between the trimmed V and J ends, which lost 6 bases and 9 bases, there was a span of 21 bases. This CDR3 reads CSARTGAPDGEQFF. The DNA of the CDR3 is TGCAGTGCGCGTACCGGGGCTCCGGATGGTGAGCAGTTCTTC.

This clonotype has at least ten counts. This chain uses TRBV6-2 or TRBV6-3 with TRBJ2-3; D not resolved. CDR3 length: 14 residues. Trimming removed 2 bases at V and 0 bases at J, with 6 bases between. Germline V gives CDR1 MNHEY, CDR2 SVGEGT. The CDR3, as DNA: TGTGCCAGCAGTTACGTCCTTAGCACAGATACGCAGTATTTT. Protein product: CASSYVLSTDTQYF.

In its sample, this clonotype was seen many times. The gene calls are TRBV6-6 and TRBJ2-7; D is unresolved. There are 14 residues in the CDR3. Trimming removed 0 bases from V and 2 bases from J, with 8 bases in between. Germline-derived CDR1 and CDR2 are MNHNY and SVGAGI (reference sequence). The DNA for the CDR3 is TGTGCCAGCAGTTACTCGGCTCCACCCTACGAGCAGTACTTC. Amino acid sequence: CASSYSAPPYEQYF.

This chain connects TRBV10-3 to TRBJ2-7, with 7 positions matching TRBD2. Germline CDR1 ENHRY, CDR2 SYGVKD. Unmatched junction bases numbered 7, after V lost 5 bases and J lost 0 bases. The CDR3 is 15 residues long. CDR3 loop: CAISSGTTISYEQYF. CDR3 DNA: TGTGCCATCAGTTCCGGGACTACAATCTCCTACGAGCAGTACTTC.

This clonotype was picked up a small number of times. The CDR3 DNA reads TGTGCCAGCAGTTTCGAGGGAGGAACAGATACGCAGTATTTT. As protein: CASSFEGGTDTQYF. The chain couples TRBV28 to TRBJ2-3; weak D call: TRBD2 (6 bases). Germline CDR1 MDHEN, CDR2 SYDVKM. There are 14 residues in the CDR3. Trimming took 3 bases from V and 3 from J, leaving 10 bases between them.

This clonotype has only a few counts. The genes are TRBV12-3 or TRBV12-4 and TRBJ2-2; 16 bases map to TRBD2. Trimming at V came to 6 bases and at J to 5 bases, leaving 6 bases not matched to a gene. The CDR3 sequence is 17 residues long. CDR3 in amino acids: CASRPGLAGGRTGELFF. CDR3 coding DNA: TGTGCCAGCAGGCCGGGACTAGCGGGAGGGCGTACCGGGGAGCTGTTTTTT.

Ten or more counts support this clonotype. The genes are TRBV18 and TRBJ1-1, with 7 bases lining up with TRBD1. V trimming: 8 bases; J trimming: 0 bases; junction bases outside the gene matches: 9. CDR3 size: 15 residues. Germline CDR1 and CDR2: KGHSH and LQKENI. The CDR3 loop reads CASSPPGQMNTEAFF. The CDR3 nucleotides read TGTGCCAGCAGTCCGCCGGGACAGATGAACACTGAAGCTTTCTTT.

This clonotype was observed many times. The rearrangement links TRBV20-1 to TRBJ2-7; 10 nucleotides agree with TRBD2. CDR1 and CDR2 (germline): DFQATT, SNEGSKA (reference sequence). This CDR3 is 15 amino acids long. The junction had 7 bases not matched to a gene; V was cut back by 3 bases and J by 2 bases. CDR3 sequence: CSASPGTSDTYEQYF. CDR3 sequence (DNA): TGCAGTGCTAGTCCTGGGACTAGCGATACCTACGAGCAGTACTTC.

CDR3 amino acids: CASSSPGQVHFTSYEQYF. The CDR3 DNA reads TGTGCCAGCAGTTCCCCGGGACAGGTTCACTTCACCTCCTACGAGCAGTACTTC. The chain recombines TRBV28 with TRBJ2-7, with 8 nucleotides matching TRBD1. The junction had 14 bases not matched to a gene; V was cut back by 4 bases and J by 0 bases. There are 18 residues in the CDR3. Per the germline V gene, CDR1 is MDHEN and CDR2 is SYDVKM.

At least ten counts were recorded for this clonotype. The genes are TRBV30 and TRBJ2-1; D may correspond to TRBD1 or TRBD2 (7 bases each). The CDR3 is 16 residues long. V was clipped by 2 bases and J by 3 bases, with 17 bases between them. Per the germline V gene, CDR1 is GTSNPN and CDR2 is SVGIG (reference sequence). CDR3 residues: CAWSSPFRGGYNEQFF. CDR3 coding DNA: TGTGCCTGGAGTTCCCCGTTCAGGGGGGGCTACAATGAGCAGTTCTTC.

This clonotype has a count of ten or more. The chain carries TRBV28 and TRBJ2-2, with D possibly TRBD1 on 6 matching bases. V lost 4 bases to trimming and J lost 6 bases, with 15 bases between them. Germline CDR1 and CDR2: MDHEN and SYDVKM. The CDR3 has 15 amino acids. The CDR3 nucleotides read TGTGCCAGCAGTTCCCCTACAGGGTTGGCCGGGGAGCTGTTTTTT. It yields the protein CASSSPTGLAGELFF.

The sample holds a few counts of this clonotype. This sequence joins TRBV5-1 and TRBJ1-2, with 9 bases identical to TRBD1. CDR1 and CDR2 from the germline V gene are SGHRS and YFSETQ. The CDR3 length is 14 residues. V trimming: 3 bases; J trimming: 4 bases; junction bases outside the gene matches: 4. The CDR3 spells CASSSGTGSYGYTF. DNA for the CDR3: TGCGCCAGCAGCTCCGGGACAGGGTCCTATGGCTACACCTTC.